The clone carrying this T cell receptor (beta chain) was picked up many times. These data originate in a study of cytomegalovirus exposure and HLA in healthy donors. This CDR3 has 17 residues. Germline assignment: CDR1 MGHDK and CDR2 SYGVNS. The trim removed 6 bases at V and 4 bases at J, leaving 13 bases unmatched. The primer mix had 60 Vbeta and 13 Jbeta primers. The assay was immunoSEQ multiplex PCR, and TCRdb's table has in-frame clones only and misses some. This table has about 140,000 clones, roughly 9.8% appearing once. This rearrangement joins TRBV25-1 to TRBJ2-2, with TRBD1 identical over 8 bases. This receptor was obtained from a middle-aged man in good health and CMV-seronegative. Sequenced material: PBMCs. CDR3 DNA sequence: TGTGCCAGCAGGAAAGGGCAGGGGGCCGGGTCCACCGGGGAGCTGTTTTTT. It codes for CASRKGQGAGSTGELFF.